This entry features one TCR beta chain sequence. This clone appeared a few times. The clone's antigen remains unknown. The record has no base qualities; no much larger clone is one base away. The study profiled bulk TCR beta-chain repertoires in matched peripheral blood, tumor and adjacent normal breast tissue taken from about 15 patients with early-stage breast cancer. Before surgery, roughly 5-10 mL of whole blood was collected in EDTA tubes and processed within 2 hours. Ficoll-Paque centrifugation in SepMate-50 tubes was used to isolate peripheral blood mononuclear cells. For storage in liquid nitrogen, PBMCs were cryopreserved as aliquots of about 2 to 4.5 million cells in around 90% FBS with around 10% DMSO. Genomic DNA was extracted with the Qiagen AllPrep DNA/RNA Mini kit. Two independent genomic DNA replicates were amplified for each sample, with around 0.5 ug used for blood and around 1.5 ug for tumor or normal breast. TCRB sequencing of genomic DNA was carried out with the ImmunoSeq Intro kit according to the manufacturer's instructions. Multiplex PCR was run for around 30 cycles using proprietary primers and spike-in control sequences for absolute quantification. Single-end 150-bp reads were used to sequence an 87-bp fragment spanning the CDR3 plus the flanking V and J genes. Each lane of an Illumina MiSeq using version 3.0 chemistry carried seven multiplexed samples, with two replicates per sample. In the authors' own workflow: Raw data were processed by the vendor's proprietary pipeline, with both replicates merged into one result per sample. To define clonotypes, the study grouped productive rearrangements that shared the V-gene family, CDR3 amino acid sequence and J-gene segment. To compute clonality, the normalized Shannon entropy (Pielou evenness) of TCRB abundances was subtracted from 1. T cell density was estimated as total templates divided by the number of input cells, with the number of input cells inferred from the DNA input amount. Recon, run with its default parameters, was used to estimate overall repertoire diversity and clonality. Tumor-enriched clonotypes were defined as having over 0.1% abundance in tumor and at least 32-fold higher abundance than in normal breast. This is the immuneACCESS table as TCRdb keeps it, with only in-frame sequences that have V and J called. A part of the clones is gone; compared with another copy, unresolved V genes explain less than half, and the rest is unexplained. The D gene and trimming were derived from the DNA, and the V and J assignments and clone size from that table. The table for this sample lists 25,000 to 35,000 clones; 84% of them were counted only once. In total, the top ten clones hold around 10% of the sample.

This specimen belongs to a study of early stage breast cancer tumors (TCRdb year 2017). In the study overall: Of the 15 to 20 invasive breast tumors, twelve were found to be estrogen receptor-positive, progesterone receptor-positive and HER2-negative. Across all samples, some 2.8 million templates representing roughly 1,100,000 unique clonotypes were detected. A read coverage of roughly 10-fold per sample was achieved on average. Most of the 12 ER+/PR+/HER2- tumors were invasive ductal carcinomas, while the other four were invasive lobular carcinomas. General study outcomes and caveats: Sequencing bulk genomic DNA from unsorted cells could not capture chain pairing or functional markers like CD4, CD8 and FOXP3. Enriched TCRB sequences shared across patients were mostly commonly generated sequences, unlikely to play an important role in the tumor microenvironment. Because the cohort was small, analysis by tumor subtype was not possible. Repertoires from blood and normal breast were more alike than repertoires from blood and tumor, and in about 90% of the 16 patients, comparing each tissue with blood separated tumor from normal. Compared with adjacent normal breast tissue, tumors had roughly 2.5-fold higher T cell density and higher clonality.

Its CDR3 holds 16 amino acids, cysteine through phenylalanine. The read is trimmed to its CDR3 DNA, 48 bases read in frame from base 1. The junction shows trimming of 7 bases on V and 2 bases on J, plus 20 bases between the germline ends. CDR1 and CDR2 are read off the germline V gene (reference sequence) as LNHDA and SQIVND. The receptor chain draws on TRBV19 and TRBJ1-1, with the D segment identity uncertain. Material: blood. This receptor was obtained from a person aged 45 to 60 with breast cancer. The DNA sequence reads TGTGCCAGTACCTTCTCGGGGTCCTTGGGAAACACTGAAGCTTTCTTT. The translation is CASTFSGSLGNTEAFF.